Listed here is a single TCR beta chain. The antigen is not known. This record belongs to a study of blood T cells in healthy people across ages. Points from the study as a whole: The fall in TCR beta diversity per million T cells was roughly linear with age.

Germline V gene lookup returns CDR1 MNHEY and CDR2 SVGAGI. The ends were cut back, 5 bases at V and 5 bases at J, with 18 bases in the middle. CDR3 length equals 15 residues. Each sample provided at least 6 micrograms of extracted total RNA. The authors ran a second PCR of about 6 to 12 cycles using a sample-barcoded 5' primer and a J-beta primer mix. TCRdb reprocessed the 5' RACE reads via MiXCR and lists one record per CDR3 protein. The data contain roughly 800,000 distinct CDR3 sequences, around 36% of them singletons. Sample: blood. J is TRBJ1-1 and V is TRBV6-5; maybe TRBD1 (5 bases). The sequence derives from a man aged 18 to 30 in good health. Here the CDR3 reads CASSTDRGVRTEAFF. DNA for the CDR3: TGTGCCAGCAGTACGGATCGGGGGGTACGAACTGAAGCTTTCTTT.